This T cell receptor (beta chain) was captured in a study of blood T cells in healthy people across ages (dated by TCRdb to between 2015 and 2017). At the level of the whole study: In model experiments, template switching captured roughly one uniquely barcoded TCR beta cDNA molecule for every two T cells. To track age-related changes in TCR beta repertoire diversity, the study relied on deep sequencing normalized with unique cDNA molecular identifiers. The donors were split into four age groups: young (average 16 years), middle-aged (around 40), aged (approximately 60) and long-lived (roughly 77). To avoid experimental bias, donors of different ages were distributed randomly across sequencing lanes. The study analyzed two additional independent replicas of 1 million unique cDNA reads from the same blood draw for two donors, one aged 18 to 30 and one aged 80 or older.

As encoded in the germline V gene (reference sequence), CDR1 is MNHEY while CDR2 is SMNVEV. The CDR3 starts with the cysteine, ends with the phenylalanine, and has 15 residues. Left in the record is the CDR3 DNA by itself, 45 bases read in frame from the first base. This clonotype was seen more than once but under ten times. Its antigen is still unknown. No much larger clonotype is one base removed from it; base qualities were not supplied. The 39 donors, aged roughly 6 to 100 years, were systemically healthy Caucasian individuals from Russia. Ten milliliters of peripheral blood were drawn from each donor into EDTA-treated Vacutainer tubes. PBMCs were isolated by Ficoll-Paque density-gradient centrifugation, with at least 6.5 million obtained per sample. Total RNA was extracted from PBMCs with Trizol reagent, with at least 5.5 micrograms obtained per sample. For every donor, flow cytometry on a PBMC aliquot measured the percentage of naive CD45RAhigh/CD27high T cells.

What the work shows at the level of the full study, not this receptor alone: Compared with the aged group, the long-lived group had more naive CD4+ T cells, fewer expanded clones and increased TCR diversity, suggesting age selection. Because profiling used bulk unsorted PBMCs, naive and antigen-experienced compartments could not be compared conclusively. There was a strong correlation between observed TCR beta diversity and the percentage of naive T cells measured by flow cytometry. The CMV infection status of donors was not known, potentially confounding age-related changes in expanded clonotypes. As age increased, observed TCR beta diversity per million T cells dropped in a roughly linear way, and a significant reduction was already evident by age 40. Estimates of total diversity from one million sequenced T cells were regarded as lower bounds and underestimates.

Library preparation employed 5' RACE. The sequencing machine was an Illumina HiSeq 2500. A second PCR of about 7 to 12 cycles was run with a J-beta primer mix and a sample-barcoded 5' primer. Each TCR beta cDNA molecule received a unique molecular identifier from a template-switch 5' adaptor carrying 12 random nucleotides. Each sample yielded at least 3 million CDR3-containing paired-end reads. First-strand cDNA synthesis was performed from all RNA using the Mint cDNA synthesis kit, with priming by a TRBC-specific oligonucleotide. Following uracil-DNA glycosylase treatment, all cDNA underwent a first 18-cycle PCR with the universal primers M1SS and BC2_uni_R. Concerning the study's data processing: Each sample was normalized by randomly selecting 1 million high-quality reads, each carrying a distinct molecular identifier. Instead of being binned into consensus sequences, reads that shared molecular identifiers were thrown out. CDR3 identification, clonotype clustering and error correction used MiTCR with a Q25 quality threshold and the strictest error-elimination algorithm. A nonparametric unseen species model with Euler transformation was used to estimate lower-bound total TCR beta diversity. The public reads were quality trimmed at Q25 with fastp and then assembled into clones with MiXCR by TCRdb, keeping productive beta chains. Rows are combined by CDR3 protein, so each entry shows the most common genes and DNA. V and J calls and clone size were set by TCRdb, not the authors. The sample profile shows about 1.4 million distinct CDR3 sequences; around 59% of them were found once. Clones ranked in the top ten supply 6.5% to 8.5% of the sample.

This clonotype was sampled from a man aged 18 to 30 in good health. The V gene is TRBV27 and the J gene is TRBJ2-7; tentative D gene TRBD2, with 5 bases matching. TRBJ2-1 matches the DNA end more closely, so the J call is doubtful. The specimen was blood. The CDR3 loop reads CASYPSGLASWEQFF. The DNA is as follows: TGTGCCAGTTACCCATCCGGGCTAGCTTCTTGGGAGCAGTTCTTC.